This T cell receptor (beta chain) was recovered during a study of a mutant IDH1 vaccine in newly diagnosed glioma. Clones were read by immunoSEQ multiplex PCR, and TCRdb kept only the in-frame ones, dropping some. The profile covers tens of thousands of clones, with around 84% appearing a single time and around 6.8% taken by the ten largest. CDR3 length: 13 amino acids. CDR1 and CDR2 (germline): SGHRS, YFSETQ. The V and J ends lost 1 base and 4 bases respectively, with 8 bases between them. Time point denoted: week 35, safety follow-up. Alongside topical imiquimod, each dose of vaccine comprised 300 ug of mutant IDH1 20-mer peptide. On this clone: Its antigen remains unidentified.

The chain links TRBV5-1 to TRBJ1-1; no clear D. This specimen was PBMCs, taken from a glioma patient whose treatment included an IDH1 peptide vaccine. This receptor was obtained from a woman younger than 30 with glioma. CDR3 protein: CASSLRAITEAFF. The CDR3 region has the DNA TGCGCCAGCAGCTTGCGGGCAATCACTGAAGCTTTCTTT.